The 28 T cell receptor beta chains reported below all come from one sample, sequenced in a study of blood T cell repertoires in COVID-19. Some clones are missing from TCRdb's copy, which holds only in-frame ones; the method was immunoSEQ multiplex PCR. In the table there are over 50,000 clones, more than 85% of which are singletons. Sequences were obtained from peripheral blood. These receptors all stem from a man aged 45-65 years with active COVID-19.

This chain links TRBV20-1 with TRBJ2-5; D gene uncertain. CDR1 and CDR2 (germline): DFQATT, SNEGSKA (reference sequence). V lost 3 bases, J lost 5 bases, and 19 bases lay in between. The CDR3 runs 15 residues. CDR3 coding DNA: TGCAGTGCTAGTCGGCCTGCCCCAACCGGGGAGACCCAGTACTTC. This gives the protein CSASRPAPTGETQYF.

This clone was seen once. The rearrangement uses TRBV20-1 and TRBJ2-7; 7 nucleotides line up with TRBD2. V was clipped by 3 bases and J by 6 bases; unmatched bases: 2. The CDR3 totals 11 residues. Germline CDR1 reads DFQATT; CDR2 reads SNEGSKA (reference sequence). The CDR3 loop is CSARWGGEQYF. In DNA, the CDR3 is TGCAGTGCTAGGTGGGGGGGCGAGCAGTACTTC.

The CDR3 DNA is TGTGCCAGCGGGGCGGCAGGGGGCAGGCAGCCCCAGCATTTT. Translation: CASGAAGGRQPQHF. V usage is TRBV2 and J usage is TRBJ1-5, with 8 positions matching TRBD1. The CDR3 loop spans 14 amino acids. The junction had 10 bases not matched to a gene; V was cut back by 8 bases and J by 7 bases. Germline assignment: CDR1 SNHLY and CDR2 FYNNEI.

The CDR3 nucleotides are TGTGCCAGCACCCCGACAGGGGGCGAAGGTCAGCCCCAGCATTTT. Its translation: CASTPTGGEGQPQHF. The chain employs TRBV5-8 and TRBJ1-5, with TRBD1 matching over 10 bases. The CDR3 covers 15 residues. The J segment lost 6 bases and the V segment lost 6 bases, leaving 9 bases of the junction unmatched. Germline CDR1 and CDR2: SGHTS and YDEGEE.

CDR3 bases: TGTGCCAGCAGCGTTCAGGGTGAGCAGTTCTTC. Its protein product is CASSVQGEQFF. This chain connects TRBV27 to TRBJ2-1; D is perhaps TRBD1 (5 bases). The germline CDR1 and CDR2 sequences are MNHEY and SMNVEV (reference sequence). The CDR3 extends over 11 amino acids. The V end was cut by 6 bases, the J end by 9 bases, with 9 bases between.

This sequence joins TRBV4-2 and TRBJ1-4; TRBD1 agrees at 8 bases. Trimming cost V 0 bases and J 8 bases; bases outside gene matches: 8. The CDR3 is 16 residues long. Germline assignment: CDR1 LGHNA and CDR2 YNFKEQ. CDR3 region: CASSQESQGGREKLFF. For the CDR3, the DNA is TGTGCCAGCAGCCAAGAGTCACAGGGGGGGAGAGAAAAACTGTTTTTT.

This clone was seen a few times. The chain is built from TRBV6-5 and TRBJ1-6; D unresolved. Looked up from germline, CDR1 is MNHEY and CDR2 is SVGAGI. V was shortened by 2 bases and J by 0 bases, with 8 bases between the two germline ends. CDR3 length: 16 amino acids. CDR3: CASSYSGSSYNSPLHF. CDR3 nucleotide sequence: TGTGCCAGCAGTTACAGCGGGAGCTCCTATAATTCACCCCTCCACTTT.

The rearrangement links TRBV28 to TRBJ2-2; D not certain. The germline V gene has CDR1 MDHEN and CDR2 SYDVKM. This CDR3 region has 10 residues. V lost 10 bases, J lost 6 bases, and 6 bases lay in between. CDR3 sequence reads: CATFAGELFF. The CDR3 bases are TGTGCCACCTTCGCCGGGGAGCTGTTTTTT.

V usage is TRBV4-1 and J usage is TRBJ1-2; the match to TRBD1 covers 10 bases. This CDR3 comprises 16 residues. The germline CDR1 and CDR2 sequences are MGHRA and YSYEKL. V shed 1 base and J 3 bases; nucleotides not matched to a gene: 5. The CDR3 bases are TGCGCCAGCAGCCAAGTCCTAGGGACAGGGGACTATGGCTACACCTTC. Protein sequence: CASSQVLGTGDYGYTF.

CDR3 DNA sequence: TGTGCCAGCAGCCAAGATCGCGAGGCCGCCCAGTATTTT. Protein product: CASSQDREAAQYF. This rearrangement joins TRBV3-1 (or the pseudogene TRBV3-2) to TRBJ2-3, with D hard to call. Germline V gives CDR1 LGHDT, CDR2 YNNKEL (reference sequence). V gave up 0 bases and J gave up 12 bases, with 13 bases separating them. CDR3 length: 13 amino acids.

The count of this clone is one. The CDR3 region is CASSDRAGTEAFF. DNA for the CDR3: TGTGCCAGTAGTGACAGGGCCGGCACTGAAGCTTTCTTT. This chain joins TRBV19 and TRBJ1-1; the match to TRBD1 covers 7 bases. Germline CDR1 LNHDA, CDR2 SQIVND (reference sequence). The ends lost 5 bases at V and 4 bases at J; junction bases unmatched: 4. The CDR3 is made up of 13 amino acids.

This clone occurred a few times. The V gene is TRBV27, the J gene TRBJ1-4; 12 bases fit TRBD1. CDR3 length: 19 residues. The germline V gene encodes CDR1 MNHEY and CDR2 SMNVEV (reference sequence). Losses at the gene ends were 1 base for V and 2 bases for J; bases not matched to a gene: 8. Here the CDR3 reads CASSLYAGTGGLTNEKLFF. The CDR3, as DNA: TGTGCCAGCAGTTTATACGCCGGGACAGGGGGCCTCACTAATGAAAAACTGTTTTTT.

CDR3 residues: CATSRALAKNIQYF. The DNA of the CDR3 is TGTGCCACCAGCAGAGCCTTAGCCAAAAACATTCAGTACTTC. The V call is TRBV15, the J call TRBJ2-4, with D unclear. Germline V gene sequence: CDR1 LNHNV, CDR2 YYDKDF (reference sequence). This CDR3 comprises 14 residues. The V gene lost 1 base and the J gene lost 0 bases, with 4 bases spanning the gap.

J is TRBJ2-5 and V is TRBV7-8, with unresolved D. Trimming pared 3 bases from V and 4 bases from J, leaving 12 bases between. The CDR3 extends over 14 amino acids. Germline V lookup: CDR1 SGHVS, CDR2 FQNEAQ. This CDR3 reads CASSLGLSPETQYF. The CDR3 DNA follows: TGTGCCAGCAGCTTGGGCCTTTCCCCAGAGACCCAGTACTTC.

The V gene is TRBV6-4, the J gene TRBJ2-2; D is unresolved. CDR3 size: 13 residues. The V and J ends lost 0 bases and 7 bases respectively, with 6 bases between them. Per the germline V gene, CDR1 is MRHNA and CDR2 is SNTAGT. The CDR3 coding sequence is TGTGCCAGCAGTGACTCCGAGGTCGGGGAGCTGTTTTTT. Residues: CASSDSEVGELFF.

The DNA for the CDR3 is TGTGCCAGCAGCTTCGGACTAGCAGAAGAGACCCAGTACTTC. This encodes CASSFGLAEETQYF. V usage is TRBV5-4 and J usage is TRBJ2-5; the match to TRBD2 covers 8 bases. With 2 bases clipped from V and 3 bases from J, the junction kept 3 bases outside the gene matches. The germline CDR1 and CDR2 sequences are SGHNT and YYREEE (reference sequence). This CDR3 has 14 amino acids.

The chain employs TRBV3-1 (or the pseudogene TRBV3-2) and TRBJ2-2, with TRBD1 as a possible D gene (5 bases). The CDR3 sequence is 13 residues long. V was pared by 2 bases and J by 6 bases, with 7 bases between. CDR1 and CDR2 from the germline V gene are LGHDT and YNNKEL (reference sequence). The CDR3 region is CASSQQGSGELFF. CDR3 DNA: TGTGCCAGCAGCCAACAGGGTTCCGGGGAGCTGTTTTTT.

V gene TRBV18 combines with J gene TRBJ1-1; no reliable D call. Trimming took 5 bases from V and 1 from J, leaving 11 bases between them. The CDR3 runs 14 residues. Per germline, CDR1 KGHSH and CDR2 LQKENI. In DNA form, the CDR3 reads TGTGCCAGCTCATCAACAGACGGGAACACTGAAGCTTTCTTT. Translation gives CASSSTDGNTEAFF.

This clone has only a few counts. This chain connects TRBV5-5 to TRBJ2-3; tentative D call: TRBD1 (5 bases). V lost 1 base, J lost 3 bases, and 12 bases lay in between. CDR3 length: 15 amino acids. Germline lookup yields CDR1 SGHKS and CDR2 YYEKEE (reference sequence). CDR3 nucleotide sequence: TGTGCCAGCAGCTTGTCCAGGGTGGTGACAGATACGCAGTATTTT. Protein: CASSLSRVVTDTQYF.

The rearrangement joins TRBV19 to TRBJ2-1; tentatively, D is TRBD2 (5 bases). Germline CDR1 LNHDA, CDR2 SQIVND (reference sequence). The CDR3 covers 13 residues. V was trimmed by 3 bases and J by 8 bases, leaving 11 bases between them. The CDR3 here is CASSMGWEHEQFF. The CDR3 nucleotides read TGTGCCAGTAGTATGGGTTGGGAGCATGAGCAGTTCTTC.

This chain links TRBV20-1 with TRBJ2-7; 10 nucleotides align to TRBD2. Germline values: CDR1 DFQATT, CDR2 SNEGSKA (reference sequence). The trim removed 3 bases at V and 6 bases at J, leaving 8 bases unmatched. CDR3 length: 14 amino acids. The CDR3 loop is CSASSPSGSAEQYF. The CDR3 DNA reads as TGCAGTGCTAGTTCCCCTAGCGGGAGTGCCGAGCAGTACTTC.

This chain links TRBV3-1 (or the pseudogene TRBV3-2) with TRBJ1-2; 10 bases align to TRBD1. The CDR3 length is 15 residues. Trimming took 4 bases from V and 7 from J; bases not matched to a gene: 9. Germline V lookup: CDR1 LGHDT, CDR2 YNNKEL (reference sequence). The CDR3 DNA reads TGTGCCAGCAGCCTCCGACAGGGGGCGGGAAGTGGCTACACCTTC. It encodes CASSLRQGAGSGYTF.

This chain links TRBV19 with TRBJ2-2, with TRBD1 as a possible D gene (7 bases). Trimming pared 5 bases from V and 2 bases from J, leaving 15 bases between. The CDR3 is made up of 16 amino acids. The germline V gene has CDR1 LNHDA and CDR2 SQIVND (reference sequence). The CDR3, as DNA: TGTGCCAGTAGTCCGAGACAGGGAGGAAACACCGGGGAGCTGTTTTTT. It specifies CASSPRQGGNTGELFF.

The genes are TRBV3-1 (or the pseudogene TRBV3-2) and TRBJ2-5; D gene unclear. The CDR3 runs to 18 residues. V lost 0 bases, J lost 3 bases, and 20 bases lay in between. Germline V lookup: CDR1 LGHDT, CDR2 YNNKEL (reference sequence). The CDR3 here is CASSQDLLVVVSEETQYF. The CDR3 nucleotides read TGTGCCAGCAGCCAAGATCTTTTAGTGGTAGTGAGCGAAGAGACCCAGTACTTC.

This chain connects TRBV28 to TRBJ2-4; the D gene is possibly TRBD2 (5 bases). V was shortened by 6 bases and J by 11 bases, with 14 bases between the two germline ends. The germline V gene encodes CDR1 MDHEN and CDR2 SYDVKM. This CDR3 is built from 12 residues. CDR3 in DNA: TGTGCCAGCAGCGCCCTCATCGGGGTTCAGTACTTC. Translating it yields CASSALIGVQYF. Filled out from reference TRBV28 and TRBJ2-4, the complete variable domain reads DVKVTQSSRYLVKRTGEKVFLECVQDMDHENMFWYRQDPGLGLRLIYFSYDVKMKEKGDIPEGYSVSREKKERFSLILESASTNQTSMYLCASSALIGVQYFGAGTRLSVL.

The genes are TRBV7-2 and TRBJ2-3; TRBD1 matches 8 bases. With 1 base clipped from V and 8 bases from J, the junction kept 11 bases outside the gene matches. The CDR3 has 16 amino acids. Germline V gives CDR1 SGHTA, CDR2 FQGNSA. The CDR3 DNA sequence: TGTGCCAGCAGCTTAGGGCCTGGACAGGGAGGTATTACGCAGTATTTT. It specifies CASSLGPGQGGITQYF.

This clone was counted once. The DNA of the CDR3 is TGTGCCAGCAGTTACTCGGAGACCGTGGGAAACACCATATATTTT. Protein sequence: CASSYSETVGNTIYF. The chain couples TRBV6-5 to TRBJ1-3, with D hard to call. Trimming shortened V by 0 bases and J by 4 bases, and 10 bases separated the two germline ends. The germline V gene encodes CDR1 MNHEY and CDR2 SVGAGI. This CDR3 has 15 residues.

This clone has just one count. The chain joins TRBV11-2 to TRBJ2-5; a weak D match, TRBD2 (5 bases). Near its end, the DNA agrees better with TRBJ2-7, so the J call may be wrong. Germline assignment: CDR1 SGHAT and CDR2 FQNNGV. The CDR3 covers 15 residues. The CDR3 region is CASSSPQEANYEQYF. For the CDR3, the DNA is TGTGCCAGCAGCTCTCCGCAGGAGGCTAACTACGAGCAGTACTTC.